This T cell receptor (beta chain) was recorded in a study of breast tumors, draining lymph nodes, adjacent tissues. Study-level results: Compared with basal-like, luminal-like tumors shared significantly more repertoire with nontumor tissue. Tumor repertoires ranked between lymph nodes and nontumor tissue in diversity, with V and J gene preferences. Most tumor T cells seemingly derive from lymph node, then expand in tumor. Data only fit, rather than demonstrated, lymph node origin of most tumor T cells.

TCRdb processed the multiplex PCR reads anew with MiXCR; each CDR3 protein has one entry. The table lists around 150,000 distinct CDR3 sequences, approximately 32% of them singletons. This clonotype was counted ten times or more. Its target is unknown. Germline CDR1 and CDR2: MDHEN and SYDVKM. The CDR3 spans 13 residues. V shed 6 bases and J shed 7 bases, with 12 bases lying between them. Axillary draining lymph nodes of breast cancer patients supplied the node samples. The chain employs TRBV28 and TRBJ1-4; D gene unclear. The sequence was obtained from a female donor with breast cancer. Some clones in this sample may be carry-over from other donors' samples. Sequencing input: axillary lymph node tissue. The CDR3 loop reads CASSLVALEKLFF. The CDR3, as DNA: TGTGCCAGCAGCCTCGTGGCCCTTGAAAAACTGTTTTTT.